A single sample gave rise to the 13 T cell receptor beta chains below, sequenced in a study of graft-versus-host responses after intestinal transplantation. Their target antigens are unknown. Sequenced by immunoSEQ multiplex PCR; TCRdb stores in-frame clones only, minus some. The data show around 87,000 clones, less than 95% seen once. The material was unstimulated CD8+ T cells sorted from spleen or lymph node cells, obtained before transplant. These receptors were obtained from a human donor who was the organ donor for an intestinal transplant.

The CDR3 loop reads CASSFRAQNAGQYF. The CDR3, as DNA: TGTGCCAGCAGCTTTCGGGCCCAGAACGCGGGGCAGTACTTC. The chain joins TRBV13 to TRBJ2-7; perhaps TRBD2 as D (5 bases). Germline V gene lookup returns CDR1 PRHDT and CDR2 FYEKMQ (reference sequence). This CDR3 comprises 14 residues. Deletions cut 3 bases from V and 9 bases from J, with 18 bases between. The variable domain in full, with the rest retrieved from reference TRBV13 and TRBJ2-7, is AAGVIQSPRHLIKEKRETATLKCYPIPRHDTVYWYQQGPGQDPQFLISFYEKMQSDKGSIPDRFSAQQFSDYHSELNMSSLELGDSALYFCASSFRAQNAGQYFGPGTRLTVT.

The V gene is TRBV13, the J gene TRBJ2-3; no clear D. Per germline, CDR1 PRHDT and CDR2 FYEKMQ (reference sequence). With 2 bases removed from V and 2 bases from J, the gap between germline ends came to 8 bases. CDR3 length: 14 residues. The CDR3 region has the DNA TGTGCCAGCAGCTTACAACCTAACACAGATACGCAGTATTTT. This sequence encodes CASSLQPNTDTQYF.

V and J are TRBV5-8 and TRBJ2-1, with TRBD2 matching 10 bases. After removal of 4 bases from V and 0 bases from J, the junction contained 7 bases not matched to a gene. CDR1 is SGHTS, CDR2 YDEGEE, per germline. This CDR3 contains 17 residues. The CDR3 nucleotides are TGTGCCAGCAGCCGCGACCTAGCGGGGGCCTCCTACAATGAGCAGTTCTTC. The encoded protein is CASSRDLAGASYNEQFF.

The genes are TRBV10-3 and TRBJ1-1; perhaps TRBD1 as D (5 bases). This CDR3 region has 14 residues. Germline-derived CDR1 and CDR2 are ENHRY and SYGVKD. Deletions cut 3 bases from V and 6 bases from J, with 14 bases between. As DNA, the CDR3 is TGTGCCATCAGTGACCCACACTGGGGGGCTGAAGCTTTCTTT. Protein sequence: CAISDPHWGAEAFF.

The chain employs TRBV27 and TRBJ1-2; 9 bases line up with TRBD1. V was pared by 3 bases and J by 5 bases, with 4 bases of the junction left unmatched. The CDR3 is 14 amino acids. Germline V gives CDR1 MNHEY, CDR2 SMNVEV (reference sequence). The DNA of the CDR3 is TGTGCCAGCAGTTTGACAGGGGGGCGATATGGCTACACCTTC. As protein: CASSLTGGRYGYTF.

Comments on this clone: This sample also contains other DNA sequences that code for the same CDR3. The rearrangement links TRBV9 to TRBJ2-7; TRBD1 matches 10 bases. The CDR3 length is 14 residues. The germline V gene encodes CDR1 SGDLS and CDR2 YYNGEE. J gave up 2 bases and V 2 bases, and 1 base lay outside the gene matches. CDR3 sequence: CASSVGTGAYEQYF. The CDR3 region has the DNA TGTGCCAGCAGCGTGGGGACAGGGGCCTACGAGCAGTACTTC.

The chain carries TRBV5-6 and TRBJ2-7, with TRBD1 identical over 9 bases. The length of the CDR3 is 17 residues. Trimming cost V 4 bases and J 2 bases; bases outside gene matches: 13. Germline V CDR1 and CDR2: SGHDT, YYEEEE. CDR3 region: CASSIRTGESETYEQYF. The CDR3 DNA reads TGTGCCAGCAGCATACGGACAGGGGAGTCGGAAACCTACGAGCAGTACTTC.

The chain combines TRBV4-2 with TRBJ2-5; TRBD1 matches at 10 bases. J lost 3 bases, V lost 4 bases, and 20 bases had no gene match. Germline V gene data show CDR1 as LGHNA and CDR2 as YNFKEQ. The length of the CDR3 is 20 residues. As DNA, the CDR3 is TGTGCCAGCAGCCCGGGGACAGGGGATATCGGCGGGGGGACGAAAGAGACCCAGTACTTC. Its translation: CASSPGTGDIGGGTKETQYF.

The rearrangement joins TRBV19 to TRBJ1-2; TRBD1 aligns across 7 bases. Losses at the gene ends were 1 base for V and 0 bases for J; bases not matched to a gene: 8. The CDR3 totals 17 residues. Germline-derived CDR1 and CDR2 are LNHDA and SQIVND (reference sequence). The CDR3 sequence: CASSIGDRRSANYGYTF. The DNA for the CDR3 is TGTGCCAGTAGTATAGGGGACAGACGATCTGCTAACTATGGCTACACCTTC.

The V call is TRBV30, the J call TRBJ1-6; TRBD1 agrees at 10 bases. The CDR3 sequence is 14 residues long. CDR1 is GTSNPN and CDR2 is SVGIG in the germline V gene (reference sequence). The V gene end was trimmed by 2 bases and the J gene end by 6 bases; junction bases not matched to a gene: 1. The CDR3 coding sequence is TGTGCCTGGAGTTGGACAGGGGGTAATTCACCCCTCCACTTT. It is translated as CAWSWTGGNSPLHF.

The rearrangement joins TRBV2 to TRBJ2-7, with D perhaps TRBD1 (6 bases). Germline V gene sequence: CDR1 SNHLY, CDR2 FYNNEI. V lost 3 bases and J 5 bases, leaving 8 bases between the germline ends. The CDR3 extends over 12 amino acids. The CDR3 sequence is CASSDYRDEQYF. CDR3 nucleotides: TGTGCCAGCAGTGATTACAGGGACGAGCAGTACTTC.

The CDR3, as DNA: TGTGCCAGCAGCCAAAATACCGGGACAGGTTACTACGAGCAGTACTTC. Translation: CASSQNTGTGYYEQYF. The V call is TRBV4-2, the J call TRBJ2-7; 8 bases are shared with TRBD1. Germline loops: CDR1 LGHNA, CDR2 YNFKEQ. The CDR3 spans 16 residues. The J segment lost 3 bases and the V segment lost 2 bases, leaving 9 bases of the junction unmatched.

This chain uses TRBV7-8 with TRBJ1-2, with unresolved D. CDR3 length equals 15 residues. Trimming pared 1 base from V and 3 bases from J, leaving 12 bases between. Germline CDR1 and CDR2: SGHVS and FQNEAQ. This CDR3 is CASSLEGRGDYGYTF. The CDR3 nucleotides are TGTGCCAGCAGCTTAGAAGGCCGGGGTGACTATGGCTACACCTTC. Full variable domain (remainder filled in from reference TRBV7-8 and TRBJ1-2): GAGVSQSPRYKVAKRGQDVALRCDPISGHVSLFWYQQALGQGPEFLTYFQNEAQLDKSGLPSDRFFAERPEGSVSTLKIQRTQQEDSAVYLCASSLEGRGDYGYTFGSGTRLTVV.